Below are 28 T cell receptor beta chains sequenced from a single sample in a study of cytomegalovirus exposure and HLA in healthy donors. This PCR relied on a set of 60 Vbeta primers and 13 Jbeta primers. TCRdb's table, derived via immunoSEQ multiplex PCR, lists solely in-frame clones and lacks some. This table has about 190,000 clones, approximately 80% appearing once. The source material was PBMCs. The receptors were gathered from a woman between 18 and 30 years old in good health and CMV-seropositive.

The V call is TRBV18, the J call TRBJ1-2; the D gene is possibly TRBD1 (6 bases). CDR1 is KGHSH, CDR2 LQKENI, per germline. Trimming took off 6 bases at V and 3 bases at J, with 20 bases between the two ends. The CDR3 extends over 16 amino acids. In nucleotides, the CDR3 is TGTGCCAGCTCCCAGGGGCAGTTCGGGCTGGACTATGGCTACACCTTC. It specifies CASSQGQFGLDYGYTF.

Comments on this clone: At one boundary the junction diverges from the germline segment, which might be a read error. The sample carries other DNA sequences with the same CDR3. This sequence joins TRBV28 and TRBJ1-6; maybe TRBD1 (5 bases). Germline CDR1 is MDHEN and CDR2 is SYDVKM. CDR3 length equals 16 residues. The CDR3 nucleotides read TGCGCCAGCAGTTTAACCGGGGCGGGGAATAATTCACCCCTCCACTTT. The encoded protein is CASSLTGAGNNSPLHF.

This CDR3 reads CASSEGRNTEAFF. DNA of the CDR3: TGTGCCAGCAGTGAGGGGAGGAACACTGAAGCTTTCTTT. This chain links TRBV2 with TRBJ1-1, with D hard to call. Germline V CDR1 and CDR2: SNHLY, FYNNEI. The CDR3 runs to 13 residues. Trimming removed 3 bases at V and 1 base at J, with 6 bases between.

The CDR3 is CASSVANRANEQFF. CDR3 nucleotides: TGTGCCAGCAGCGTAGCTAACAGGGCCAATGAGCAGTTCTTC. The chain combines TRBV9 with TRBJ2-1; the D gene is possibly TRBD1 (6 bases). The CDR3 spans 14 residues. The V end lost 0 bases, the J end lost 6 bases, and 10 bases lay between the germline ends. The germline gives CDR1 SGDLS, CDR2 YYNGEE.

The chain combines TRBV19 with TRBJ2-2, with 11 bases identical to TRBD1. Germline CDR1 is LNHDA and CDR2 is SQIVND (reference sequence). The CDR3 has 13 amino acids. Unmatched junction bases numbered 0, after V lost 8 bases and J lost 4 bases. Written as DNA, the CDR3 is TGTGCCAGTGGACAGGGGGCCACCGGGGAGCTGTTTTTT. It codes for CASGQGATGELFF.

J is TRBJ1-1 and V is TRBV2; D possibly corresponds to TRBD1 (6 bases). The germline V gene has CDR1 SNHLY and CDR2 FYNNEI. This CDR3 has 14 amino acids. The V end was cut by 4 bases, the J end by 10 bases, with 19 bases between. CDR3 residues: CASSGGTGTSGAFF. The CDR3 coding sequence is TGTGCCAGCAGTGGGGGGACCGGGACATCTGGAGCTTTCTTT. Full variable domain (rest looked up from reference TRBV2 and TRBJ1-1): EPEVTQTPSHQVTQMGQEVILRCVPISNHLYFYWYRQILGQKVEFLVSFYNNEISEKSEIFDDQFSVERPDGSNFTLKIRSTKLEDSAMYFCASSGGTGTSGAFFGQGTRLTVV.

The V call is TRBV13, the J call TRBJ2-1; a weak D match, TRBD1 (6 bases). With 5 bases removed from V and 6 bases from J, the gap between germline ends came to 17 bases. Germline lookup yields CDR1 PRHDT and CDR2 FYEKMQ (reference sequence). The CDR3 is 15 amino acids. The CDR3, as DNA: TGTGCCAGCAGCCTACGGGACACGGCCCGCAATGAGCAGTTCTTC. Encoded protein: CASSLRDTARNEQFF. Full variable domain (remainder filled in from reference TRBV13 and TRBJ2-1): AAGVIQSPRHLIKEKRETATLKCYPIPRHDTVYWYQQGPGQDPQFLISFYEKMQSDKGSIPDRFSAQQFSDYHSELNMSSLELGDSALYFCASSLRDTARNEQFFGPGTRLTVL.

The rearrangement uses TRBV5-1 and TRBJ2-3, with TRBD1 matching over 9 bases. V shed 5 bases and J 2 bases; nucleotides not matched to a gene: 3. Germline assignment: CDR1 SGHRS and CDR2 YFSETQ. The CDR3 covers 14 residues. The CDR3: CASRGQGHTDTQYF. The CDR3 DNA sequence: TGCGCCAGCAGGGGACAGGGCCACACAGATACGCAGTATTTT.

This chain joins TRBV14 and TRBJ2-5; possible D gene TRBD2, 5 bases. Trimming removed 1 base at V and 1 base at J, with 10 bases between. CDR1 SGHDN and CDR2 FVKESK come from the germline V gene. The CDR3 loop spans 15 amino acids. The DNA of the CDR3 is TGTGCCAGCAGCCAAGTGAGGGTCGTCCAAGAGACCCAGTACTTC. It specifies CASSQVRVVQETQYF.

The chain has TRBV5-6 and TRBJ2-3; D not certain. CDR3 length: 12 amino acids. The ends were cut back, 2 bases at V and 8 bases at J, with 9 bases in the middle. Germline V gene lookup returns CDR1 SGHDT and CDR2 YYEEEE. The CDR3 DNA reads TGTGCCAGCAGCTTCGGAGTCGGTACGCAGTATTTT. It yields the protein CASSFGVGTQYF.

The CDR3 DNA reads TGCGCCAGCAGCCACGGGAGGGCGCAGTATTTT. It codes for CASSHGRAQYF. The J gene is TRBJ2-3, the V gene TRBV4-1; 8 positions match TRBD2. The CDR3 is 11 amino acids. CDR1 is MGHRA and CDR2 is YSYEKL in the germline V gene. V trimming: 3 bases; J trimming: 10 bases; junction bases outside the gene matches: 0.

Comments on this clone: The same CDR3 also results from other DNA sequences found in this sample. The chain has TRBV29-1 and TRBJ2-7; 9 nucleotides agree with TRBD2. Germline V gives CDR1 SQVTM, CDR2 ANQGSEA. This CDR3 comprises 19 residues. The junction had 25 bases not matched to a gene; V was cut back by 6 bases and J by 4 bases. As DNA, the CDR3 is TGCAGCGTCTCACCGGGACTAGCCACAGAGCGGGAGGCGGGTTACGAGCAGTACTTC. It specifies CSVSPGLATEREAGYEQYF.

The CDR3 DNA reads TGTGCCAGCAGCTTAGGGGTGGGGGCAGAGAATCAGCCCCAGCATTTT. It encodes CASSLGVGAENQPQHF. The chain links TRBV11-2 to TRBJ1-5; D might be TRBD1 (6 bases). CDR3 length equals 16 residues. Germline CDR1 is SGHAT and CDR2 is FQNNGV. Trimming removed 1 base from V and 4 bases from J, with 14 bases in between.

The chain combines TRBV2 with TRBJ2-1; TRBD2 aligns across 7 bases. This CDR3 spans 15 amino acids. Germline V CDR1 and CDR2: SNHLY, FYNNEI. Germline trimming cut 6 bases from V and 2 bases from J; bases unmatched to any gene: 7. The CDR3: CASSRTSVAYNEQFF. CDR3 sequence (DNA): TGTGCCAGCAGCCGAACTAGCGTAGCCTACAATGAGCAGTTCTTC.

This chain uses TRBV2 with TRBJ2-2; D may be TRBD1 (6 bases). The CDR3 has 15 amino acids. The V gene lost 5 bases and the J gene lost 4 bases, with 14 bases spanning the gap. Germline CDR1 is SNHLY and CDR2 is FYNNEI. The CDR3 here is CASSQEGVGTGELFF. The DNA of the CDR3 is TGTGCCAGCAGTCAAGAGGGGGTGGGCACCGGGGAGCTGTTTTTT.

The chain recombines TRBV5-1 with TRBJ2-2, with TRBD1 matching 8 bases. The V segment lost 7 bases and the J segment 5 bases; nucleotides outside the gene matches: 19. CDR1 is SGHRS and CDR2 is YFSETQ in the germline V gene. The CDR3 runs 18 residues. CDR3 in DNA: TGCGCCAGCCCAGAACGAAAGTATCAGGGGGCTAAAACCGGGGAGCTGTTTTTT. Protein sequence: CASPERKYQGAKTGELFF.

CDR3 DNA sequence: TGTGCCAGCGGTAGTATAGAGTTGGGTACACTAAACTATGGCTACACCTTC. Protein product: CASGSIELGTLNYGYTF. This chain links TRBV19 with TRBJ1-2; no clear D gene. Germline V gives CDR1 LNHDA, CDR2 SQIVND (reference sequence). The CDR3 contains 17 residues. Deletions cut 9 bases from V and 2 bases from J, with 25 bases between.

The table lists this clone with a few counts. The chain links TRBV7-9 to TRBJ1-6, with D possibly being TRBD1 (5 bases). Germline-derived CDR1 and CDR2 are SEHNR and FQNEAQ (reference sequence). The CDR3 consists of 17 residues. V was pared by 1 base and J by 0 bases, with 10 bases between. CDR3: CASSLDGASSYNSPLHF. The CDR3 DNA sequence: TGTGCCAGCAGCTTAGATGGGGCTAGCTCCTATAATTCACCCCTCCACTTT.

This chain joins TRBV6-5 and TRBJ1-1; TRBD1 matches at 11 bases. Germline lookup yields CDR1 MNHEY and CDR2 SVGAGI. The CDR3 is 15 amino acids. The J segment lost 1 base and the V segment lost 6 bases, leaving 4 bases of the junction unmatched. The DNA for the CDR3 is TGTGCCAGCAGGGACAGGGGGCGTGGGAACACTGAAGCTTTCTTT. Translation gives CASRDRGRGNTEAFF.

In this sample, this clone turned up a few times. V and J are TRBV5-1 and TRBJ2-3; 9 bases agree with TRBD1. V lost 4 bases, J lost 0 bases, and 3 bases stayed unmatched. CDR3 size: 15 residues. The V gene's germline CDR1 is SGHRS and CDR2 YFSETQ. The CDR3: CASSGGQGSTDTQYF. The CDR3, as DNA: TGCGCCAGCAGCGGCGGACAGGGGAGCACAGATACGCAGTATTTT.

The chain joins TRBV5-1 to TRBJ2-7; D might be TRBD1 (7 bases). Germline V gene sequence: CDR1 SGHRS, CDR2 YFSETQ. The CDR3 has 14 residues. Deletions cut 4 bases from V and 6 bases from J, with 17 bases between. The CDR3, as DNA: TGCGCCAGCAGCCATGACAGGGAGGTGGGCGAGCAGTACTTC. Its translation is CASSHDREVGEQYF.

There are a few counts of this clone. The chain carries TRBV7-2 and TRBJ2-5; 10 bases are a match to TRBD2. This CDR3 has 15 amino acids. Trimming took 1 base from V and 5 from J; bases not matched to a gene: 4. CDR1 SGHTA and CDR2 FQGNSA come from the germline V gene. The CDR3 sequence: CASSLEWTSGETQYF. The CDR3 DNA reads as TGTGCCAGCAGCTTAGAATGGACTAGCGGCGAGACCCAGTACTTC.

The chain carries TRBV2 and TRBJ1-6; the D gene is possibly TRBD1 (6 bases). Germline V CDR1 and CDR2: SNHLY, FYNNEI. The CDR3 extends over 17 amino acids. Trimming cost V 4 bases and J 3 bases, with 16 bases left between them. CDR3 sequence reads: CASSATRGQDYNSPLHF. For the CDR3, the DNA is TGTGCCAGCAGTGCCACTCGGGGACAAGACTATAATTCACCCCTCCACTTT.

V usage is TRBV7-2 and J usage is TRBJ1-6; D may be TRBD1 (5 bases). The germline V and J ends were trimmed by 1 base and 10 bases, with 8 bases remaining between them. The CDR3 totals 13 residues. Germline V gene data show CDR1 as SGHTA and CDR2 as FQGNSA. The CDR3: CASSLETVSPLHF. The CDR3 region has the DNA TGTGCCAGCAGCTTAGAGACAGTGTCACCCCTCCACTTT.

This clone was counted once. The chain has TRBV18 and TRBJ2-3, with 7 bases fitting TRBD2. CDR1 and CDR2 from the germline V gene are KGHSH and LQKENI. There are 16 residues in the CDR3. The V segment lost 1 base and the J segment 5 bases; nucleotides outside the gene matches: 9. The CDR3 spells CASSPRVRGGRDTQYF. CDR3 DNA: TGTGCCAGCTCACCACGAGTGAGGGGAGGGAGAGATACGCAGTATTTT.

V usage is TRBV19 and J usage is TRBJ1-1; possibly TRBD1 for D (6 bases). Trimming removed 3 bases from V and 4 bases from J, with 15 bases in between. The CDR3 has 15 amino acids. Germline V gene sequence: CDR1 LNHDA, CDR2 SQIVND (reference sequence). The CDR3 region has the DNA TGTGCCAGTAGTATCATCCCAGGGGCGGGCACTGAAGCTTTCTTT. Protein product: CASSIIPGAGTEAFF.

This clone was counted a single time. The chain combines TRBV5-6 with TRBJ1-4; D is possibly TRBD1 (6 bases). Germline V CDR1 and CDR2: SGHDT, YYEEEE. V was shortened by 4 bases and J by 7 bases, with 23 bases between the two germline ends. The CDR3 is 17 amino acids. CDR3 amino acids: CASSAWTAFMDGEKLFF. The CDR3 bases are TGTGCCAGCAGCGCTTGGACAGCCTTTATGGACGGTGAAAAACTGTTTTTT.

The chain has TRBV25-1 and TRBJ2-1, with 10 positions matching TRBD2. The CDR3 is made up of 16 amino acids. The V segment lost 6 bases and the J segment 1 base; nucleotides outside the gene matches: 6. Germline V gene data show CDR1 as MGHDK and CDR2 as SYGVNS. CDR3 sequence reads: CASSERTSGSYNEQFF. The CDR3 nucleotides are TGTGCCAGCAGCGAACGGACTAGCGGTTCCTACAATGAGCAGTTCTTC.